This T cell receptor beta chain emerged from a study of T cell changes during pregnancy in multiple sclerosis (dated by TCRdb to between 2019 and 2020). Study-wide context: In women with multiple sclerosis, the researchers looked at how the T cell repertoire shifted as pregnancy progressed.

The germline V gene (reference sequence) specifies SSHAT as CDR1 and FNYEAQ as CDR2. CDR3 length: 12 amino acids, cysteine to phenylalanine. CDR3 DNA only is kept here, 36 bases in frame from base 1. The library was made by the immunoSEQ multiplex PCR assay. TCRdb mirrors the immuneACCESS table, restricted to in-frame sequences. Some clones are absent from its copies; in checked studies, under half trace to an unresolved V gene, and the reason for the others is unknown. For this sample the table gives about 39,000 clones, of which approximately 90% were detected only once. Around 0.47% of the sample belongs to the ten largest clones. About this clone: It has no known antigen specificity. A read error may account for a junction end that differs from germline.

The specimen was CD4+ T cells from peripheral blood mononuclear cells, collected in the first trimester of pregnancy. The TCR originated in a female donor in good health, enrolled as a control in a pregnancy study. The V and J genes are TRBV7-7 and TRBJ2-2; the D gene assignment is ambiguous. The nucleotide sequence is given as TGTGCTAGCAGCCCCCGTTCCGGGGAGCTGTTTTTT. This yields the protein CASSPRSGELFF.